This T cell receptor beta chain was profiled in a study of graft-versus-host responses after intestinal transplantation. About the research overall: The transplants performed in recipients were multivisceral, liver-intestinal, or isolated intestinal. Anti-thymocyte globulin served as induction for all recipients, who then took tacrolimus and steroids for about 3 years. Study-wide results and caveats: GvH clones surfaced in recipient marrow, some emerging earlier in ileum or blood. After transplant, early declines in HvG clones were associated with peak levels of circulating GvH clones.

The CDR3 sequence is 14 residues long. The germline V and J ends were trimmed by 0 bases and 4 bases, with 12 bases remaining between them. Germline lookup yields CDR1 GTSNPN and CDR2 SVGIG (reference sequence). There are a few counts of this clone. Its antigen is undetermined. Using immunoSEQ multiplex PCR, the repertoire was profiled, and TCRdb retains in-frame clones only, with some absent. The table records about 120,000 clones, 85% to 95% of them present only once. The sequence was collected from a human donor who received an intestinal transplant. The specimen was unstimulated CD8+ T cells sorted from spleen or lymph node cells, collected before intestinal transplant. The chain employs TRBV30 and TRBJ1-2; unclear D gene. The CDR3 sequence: CAWSVSSTSYGYTF. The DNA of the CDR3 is TGTGCCTGGAGTGTATCCTCGACATCCTATGGCTACACCTTC.